What follows are 2 T cell receptor beta chains derived from one specimen sequenced in a study of cytomegalovirus exposure and HLA in healthy donors. Researchers ran the PCR with 60 Vbeta and 13 Jbeta primers. This table comes from immunoSEQ multiplex PCR, and its TCRdb copy is limited to in-frame clones, with some not included. The sample holds 100,000 to 130,000 clones, over 75% seen once. The sample comprised PBMCs. These receptors all come from a male donor in good health and CMV-seronegative.

The J gene is TRBJ1-5, the V gene TRBV21-1; the table calls TRBD1, which could not be checked here. TRBV21-1 is listed as a pseudogene. The CDR3 has 19 residues. The CDR3 reads CASSRRHTGFAVNNQPQHF. The CDR3, as DNA: TGTGCCAGCAGCCGACGGCATACAGGGTTTGCTGTGAACAATCAGCCCCAGCATTTT.

This sequence joins TRBV7-4 and TRBJ1-5; D gene unclear. The CDR3 extends over 13 amino acids. The germline V gene has CDR1 SGHVT and CDR2 SQSDAQ. Between the trimmed V and J ends, which lost 7 bases and 2 bases, there was a span of 9 bases. The CDR3 DNA follows: TGTGCCAGCATCGCCCGGGGCAATCAGCCCCAGCATTTT. Translation: CASIARGNQPQHF.